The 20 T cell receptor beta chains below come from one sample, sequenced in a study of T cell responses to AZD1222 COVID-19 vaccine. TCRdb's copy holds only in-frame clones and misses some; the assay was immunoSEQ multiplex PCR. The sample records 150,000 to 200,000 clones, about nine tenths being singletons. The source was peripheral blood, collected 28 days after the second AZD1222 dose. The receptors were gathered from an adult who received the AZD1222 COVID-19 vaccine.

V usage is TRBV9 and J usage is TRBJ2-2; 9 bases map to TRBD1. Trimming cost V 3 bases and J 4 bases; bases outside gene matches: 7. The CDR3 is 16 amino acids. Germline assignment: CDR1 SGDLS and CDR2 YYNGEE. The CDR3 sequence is CASSDRTGEATGELFF. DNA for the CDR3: TGTGCCAGCAGCGACCGGACAGGGGAGGCCACCGGGGAGCTGTTTTTT.

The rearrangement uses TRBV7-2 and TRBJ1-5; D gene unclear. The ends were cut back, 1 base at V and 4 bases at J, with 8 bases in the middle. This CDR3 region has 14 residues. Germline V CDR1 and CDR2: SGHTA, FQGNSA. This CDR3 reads CASSLVGINQPQHF. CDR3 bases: TGTGCCAGCAGCTTAGTAGGGATAAATCAGCCCCAGCATTTT.

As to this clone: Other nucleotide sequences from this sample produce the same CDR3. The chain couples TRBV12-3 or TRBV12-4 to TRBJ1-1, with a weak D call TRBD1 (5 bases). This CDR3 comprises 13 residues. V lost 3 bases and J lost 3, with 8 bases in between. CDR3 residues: CASSLRGDTEAFF. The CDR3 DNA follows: TGTGCCAGCAGTTTGAGAGGGGACACTGAAGCTTTCTTT.

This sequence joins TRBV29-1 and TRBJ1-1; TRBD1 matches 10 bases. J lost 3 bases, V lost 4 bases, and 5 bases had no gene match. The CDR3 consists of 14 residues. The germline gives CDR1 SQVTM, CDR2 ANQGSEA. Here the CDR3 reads CSVVGTGVDTEAFF. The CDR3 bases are TGCAGCGTTGTTGGGACAGGGGTGGACACTGAAGCTTTCTTT.

CDR3 nucleotides: TGCAGTGCTAGTCTTACAGTTACTTCCTACGAGCAGTACTTC. This encodes CSASLTVTSYEQYF. The chain employs TRBV20-1 and TRBJ2-7, with unresolved D. V was cut by 3 bases and J by 1 base, with 13 bases left in between. Germline CDR1 reads DFQATT; CDR2 reads SNEGSKA (reference sequence). The CDR3 totals 14 residues.

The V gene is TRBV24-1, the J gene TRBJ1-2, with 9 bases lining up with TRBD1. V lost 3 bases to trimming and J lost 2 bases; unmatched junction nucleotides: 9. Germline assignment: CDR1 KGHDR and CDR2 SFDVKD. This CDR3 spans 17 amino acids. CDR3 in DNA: TGTGCCACCAGTGATCCGGGACAGGGCCGAGAGAACTATGGCTACACCTTC. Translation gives CATSDPGQGRENYGYTF.

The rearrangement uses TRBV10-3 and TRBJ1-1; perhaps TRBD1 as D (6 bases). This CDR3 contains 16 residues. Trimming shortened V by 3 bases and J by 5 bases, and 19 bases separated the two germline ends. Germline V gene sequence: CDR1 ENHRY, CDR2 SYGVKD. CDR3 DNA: TGTGCCATCAGTGATTGGCAGGGGTTAGTAGAAACTGAAGCTTTCTTT. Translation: CAISDWQGLVETEAFF.

The CDR3 DNA follows: TGTGCCAGCTCACCGCAGCCGGATGGAAACACCATATATTTT. Residues: CASSPQPDGNTIYF. The V and J genes are TRBV18 and TRBJ1-3; no clear D gene. CDR3 length: 14 amino acids. Trimming removed 3 bases from V and 3 bases from J, with 9 bases in between. Germline-derived CDR1 and CDR2 are KGHSH and LQKENI.

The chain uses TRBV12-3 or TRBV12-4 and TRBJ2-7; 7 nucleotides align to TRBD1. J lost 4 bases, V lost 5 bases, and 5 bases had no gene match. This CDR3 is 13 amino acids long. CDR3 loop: CASSEPGQYEQYF. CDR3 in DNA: TGTGCCAGCAGTGAACCGGGACAGTACGAGCAGTACTTC.

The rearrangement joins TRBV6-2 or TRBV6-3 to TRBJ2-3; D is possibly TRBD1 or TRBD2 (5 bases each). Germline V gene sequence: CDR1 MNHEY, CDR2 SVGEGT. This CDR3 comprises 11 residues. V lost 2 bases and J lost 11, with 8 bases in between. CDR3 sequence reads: CASSYGTQQYF. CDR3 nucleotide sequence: TGTGCCAGCAGTTACGGGACCCAGCAGTATTTT.

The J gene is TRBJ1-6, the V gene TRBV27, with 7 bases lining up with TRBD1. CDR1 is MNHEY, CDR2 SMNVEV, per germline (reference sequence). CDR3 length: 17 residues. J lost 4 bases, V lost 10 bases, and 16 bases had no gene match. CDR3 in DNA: TGTGCCACCTCCCCAGGCCGGGACAGAGAATATAATTCACCCCTCCACTTT. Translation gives CATSPGRDREYNSPLHF.

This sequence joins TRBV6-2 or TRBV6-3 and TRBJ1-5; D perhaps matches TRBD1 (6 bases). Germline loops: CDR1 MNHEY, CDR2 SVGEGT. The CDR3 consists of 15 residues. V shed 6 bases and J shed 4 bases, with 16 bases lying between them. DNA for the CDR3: TGTGCCAGCAGCAACAACAGGGCAGTTAATCAGCCCCAGCATTTT. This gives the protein CASSNNRAVNQPQHF.

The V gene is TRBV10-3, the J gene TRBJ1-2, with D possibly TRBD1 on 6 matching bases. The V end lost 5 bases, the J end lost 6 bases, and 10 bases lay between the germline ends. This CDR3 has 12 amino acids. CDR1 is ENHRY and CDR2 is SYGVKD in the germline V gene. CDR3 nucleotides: TGTGCCATCAGTTCGACAGGCCATGGCTACACCTTC. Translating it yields CAISSTGHGYTF.

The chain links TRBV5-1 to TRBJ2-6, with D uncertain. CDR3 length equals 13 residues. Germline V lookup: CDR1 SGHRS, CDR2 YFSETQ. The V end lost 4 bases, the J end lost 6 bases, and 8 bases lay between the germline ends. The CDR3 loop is CASSTLEANVLTF. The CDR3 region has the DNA TGCGCCAGCAGCACCCTGGAGGCCAACGTCCTGACTTTC.

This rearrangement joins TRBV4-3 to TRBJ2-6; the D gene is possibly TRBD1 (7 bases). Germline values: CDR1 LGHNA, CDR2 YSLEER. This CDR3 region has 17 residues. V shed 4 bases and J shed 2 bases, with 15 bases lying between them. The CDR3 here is CASSPQGGQTGANVLTF. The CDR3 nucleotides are TGCGCCAGCAGCCCGCAGGGGGGCCAAACTGGGGCCAACGTCCTGACTTTC.

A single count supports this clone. In DNA form, the CDR3 reads TGTGCCAGCAGCTTAGCGCACAGGGGCTACGAGCAGTACTTC. The encoded protein is CASSLAHRGYEQYF. The chain recombines TRBV7-2 with TRBJ2-7; the match to TRBD1 covers 7 bases. The CDR3 is made up of 14 amino acids. Germline V gene sequence: CDR1 SGHTA, CDR2 FQGNSA. The V segment lost 0 bases and the J segment 3 bases; nucleotides outside the gene matches: 2.

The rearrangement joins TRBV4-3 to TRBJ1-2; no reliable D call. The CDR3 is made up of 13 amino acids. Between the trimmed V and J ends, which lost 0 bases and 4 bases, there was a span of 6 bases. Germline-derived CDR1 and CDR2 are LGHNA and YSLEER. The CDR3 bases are TGCGCCAGCAGCCAAGATCGAGGCTATGGCTACACCTTC. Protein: CASSQDRGYGYTF.

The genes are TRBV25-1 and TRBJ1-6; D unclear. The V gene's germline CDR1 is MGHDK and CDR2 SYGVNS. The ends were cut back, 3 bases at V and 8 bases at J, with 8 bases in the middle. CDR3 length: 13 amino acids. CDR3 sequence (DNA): TGTGCCAGCAGTGAGGGGAGTTATTCACCCCTCCACTTT. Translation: CASSEGSYSPLHF.

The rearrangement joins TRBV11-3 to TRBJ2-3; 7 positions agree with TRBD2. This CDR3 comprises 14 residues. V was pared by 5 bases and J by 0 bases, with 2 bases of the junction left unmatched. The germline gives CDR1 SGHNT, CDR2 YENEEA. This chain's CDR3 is CASSGGGSTDTQYF. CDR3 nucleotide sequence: TGTGCCAGCAGCGGGGGGGGAAGCACAGATACGCAGTATTTT.

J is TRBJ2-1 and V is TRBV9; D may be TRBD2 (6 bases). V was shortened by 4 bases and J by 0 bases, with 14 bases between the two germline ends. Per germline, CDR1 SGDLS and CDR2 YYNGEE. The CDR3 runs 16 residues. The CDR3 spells CASSPNVAVSYNEQFF. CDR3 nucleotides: TGTGCCAGCAGCCCTAATGTAGCGGTCTCCTACAATGAGCAGTTCTTC.